This T cell receptor (beta chain) originates from a study of regulatory T cells in long-lasting Graves disease. Study overall: The definition of persistent Graves' disease was over 5 years of antithyroid drugs with positive TSH receptor antibodies.

The time point denotes: persistent/refractory GD, antithyroid drugs over 5 years with positive TRAb. PBMC RNA was the source of the TCR library. This clonotype was observed many times. Relying on iRepertoire HTBI primers and Arm-PCR of CDR3 regions, the team built TCR beta libraries. Each CDR3 protein is one row after TCRdb ran MiXCR on the multiplex PCR reads. The table includes some 440,000 distinct CDR3 sequences, more than 20% detected once. This CDR3 contains 16 residues. The V gene's germline CDR1 is SEHNR and CDR2 FQNEAQ (reference sequence). Trimming cost V 3 bases and J 6 bases; bases outside gene matches: 6.

The chain has TRBV7-9 and TRBJ2-5; 14 bases are shared with TRBD2. The source was peripheral blood mononuclear cells (PBMCs), collected when the disease was refractory, from a patient treated with antithyroid drugs. The clonotype originates from a female donor with Graves disease. CDR3 nucleotides: TGTGCCAGCAGCTTTCCCGGGACTAGCGGGAGTAAGACCCAGTACTTC. Protein sequence: CASSFPGTSGSKTQYF.